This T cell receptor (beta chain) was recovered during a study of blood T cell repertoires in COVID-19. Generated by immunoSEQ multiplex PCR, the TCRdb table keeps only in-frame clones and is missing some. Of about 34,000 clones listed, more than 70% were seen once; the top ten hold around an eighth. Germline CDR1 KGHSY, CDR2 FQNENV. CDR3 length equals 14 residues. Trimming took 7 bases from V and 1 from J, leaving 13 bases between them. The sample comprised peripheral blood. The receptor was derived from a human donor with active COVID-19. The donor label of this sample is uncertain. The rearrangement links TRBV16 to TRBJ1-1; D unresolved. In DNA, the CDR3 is TGTGCCAGCACCAACATTGGGCGGAACACTGAAGCTTTCTTT. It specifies CASTNIGRNTEAFF.